These 23 T cell receptor beta chains share one sample of origin, sequenced in a study of shared clonotypes between healthy human individuals (dated by TCRdb to between 2020 and 2021). The library was built by means of the immunoSEQ multiplex PCR assay. TCRdb limited this immuneACCESS table to in-frame rearrangements with V and J called. A share of clones is missing; checked studies link under half to unresolved V genes, and the rest is unexplained. The table for this sample lists over 2,000,000 clones; 80% to 95% of them were counted only once. The leading ten clones occupy less than 2% of the sample. CD8 naive samples consisted of CD45RO-negative cells that were positively selected for CCR7, yielding a CD45RA+CCR7+ population without TemRA cells. The source material was naive CD8+ T cells from PBMCs. The cell subset or site label here, explained by the study, means: CD45RA+CCR7+. The receptors were gathered from a man between 18 and 35 years old in good health. Some clones in this sample may be carry-over from other donors' samples.

V usage is TRBV6-5 and J usage is TRBJ2-5; 8 bases are a match to TRBD2. This CDR3 spans 14 amino acids. Trimming cost V 10 bases and J 5 bases; bases outside gene matches: 12. Germline CDR1 reads MNHEY; CDR2 reads SVGAGI. This CDR3 reads CATRSGRRDETQYF. The CDR3 nucleotides are TGTGCCACCAGGAGCGGGAGACGGGATGAGACCCAGTACTTC.

CDR3 nucleotides: TGTGCCACCGCAACCCGGGACAGGGGGATTTACGAGCAGTACTTC. It codes for CATATRDRGIYEQYF. The chain couples TRBV15 to TRBJ2-7; the match to TRBD1 covers 11 bases. The germline V gene has CDR1 LNHNV and CDR2 YYDKDF (reference sequence). The CDR3 has 15 amino acids. V shed 8 bases and J 4 bases; nucleotides not matched to a gene: 10.

The J gene is TRBJ2-3, the V gene TRBV7-3; D unclear. Trimming took off 3 bases at V and 2 bases at J, with 6 bases between the two ends. This CDR3 contains 13 residues. CDR1 is SGHTA, CDR2 FQGTGA, per germline. CDR3 DNA: TGTGCCAGCAGCTTGACCTACACAGATACGCAGTATTTT. Its protein product is CASSLTYTDTQYF.

The chain employs TRBV28 and TRBJ2-4; 14 bases are shared with TRBD2. This CDR3 is built from 17 residues. V was clipped by 4 bases and J by 7 bases; unmatched bases: 9. Germline V gene lookup returns CDR1 MDHEN and CDR2 SYDVKM. CDR3 region: CASSSRGLAGARNIQYF. CDR3 DNA: TGTGCCAGCAGTTCAAGGGGACTAGCGGGGGCTCGGAACATTCAGTACTTC.

The chain is built from TRBV4-1 and TRBJ2-1; 12 positions agree with TRBD2. CDR3 size: 16 residues. From germline, CDR1 is MGHRA and CDR2 YSYEKL. V trimming: 5 bases; J trimming: 8 bases; junction bases outside the gene matches: 10. As DNA, the CDR3 is TGCGCCAGCAGCGCAAGACTAGCGGGAGAGGGGGATGAGCAGTTCTTC. Amino acids: CASSARLAGEGDEQFF.

This chain joins TRBV28 and TRBJ2-7, with TRBD2 matching over 8 bases. The length of the CDR3 is 14 residues. V lost 1 base to trimming and J lost 6 bases; unmatched junction nucleotides: 5. CDR1 MDHEN and CDR2 SYDVKM come from the germline V gene. The DNA for the CDR3 is TGTGCCAGCAGTTTATCGGCGGGAGGTGGCGAGCAGTACTTC. This translates into CASSLSAGGGEQYF. Looking up the rest from reference TRBV28 and TRBJ2-7 gives the full variable domain: DVKVTQSSRYLVKRTGEKVFLECVQDMDHENMFWYRQDPGLGLRLIYFSYDVKMKEKGDIPEGYSVSREKKERFSLILESASTNQTSMYLCASSLSAGGGEQYFGPGTRLTVT.

The gene calls are TRBV5-1 and TRBJ2-7; TRBD1 aligns across 7 bases. The CDR3 loop spans 16 amino acids. From germline, CDR1 is SGHRS and CDR2 YFSETQ. The trim removed 6 bases at V and 1 base at J, leaving 13 bases unmatched. The CDR3 nucleotides are TGCGCCAGCACCCCCCATCGGGCAGGGGGATCCTACGAGCAGTACTTC. Its translation is CASTPHRAGGSYEQYF.

The CDR3, as DNA: TGCGCCACGGGGGTTCTGGACGGACAATTCTACGAGCAGTACTTC. This translates into CATGVLDGQFYEQYF. The rearrangement uses TRBV10-2 and TRBJ2-7; D might be TRBD2 (6 bases). CDR1 is WSHSY, CDR2 SAAADI, per germline. V lost 10 bases to trimming and J lost 3 bases, with 22 bases between them. The CDR3 covers 15 residues.

The chain recombines TRBV5-1 with TRBJ2-7, with 11 nucleotides matching TRBD2. V gave up 3 bases and J gave up 6 bases; unmatched junction bases: 11. The germline V gene has CDR1 SGHRS and CDR2 YFSETQ. This CDR3 has 16 residues. The CDR3 here is CASSSQFGTSGVEQYF. CDR3 sequence (DNA): TGCGCCAGCAGCTCTCAATTCGGGACTAGCGGTGTCGAGCAGTACTTC.

This clone was recorded once. The V and J genes are TRBV7-2 and TRBJ2-7; 10 bases map to TRBD2. This CDR3 contains 17 residues. The V and J ends lost 1 base and 2 bases, in that order; junction bases with no gene match: 8. Germline V gives CDR1 SGHTA, CDR2 FQGNSA. DNA of the CDR3: TGTGCCAGCAGCTTAGATGCTAGCGGGAGAGATACCTACGAGCAGTACTTC. As protein: CASSLDASGRDTYEQYF. The complete variable domain, with remaining parts taken from reference TRBV7-2 and TRBJ2-7, reads GAGVSQSPSNKVTEKGKDVELRCDPISGHTALYWYRQSLGQGLEFLIYFQGNSAPDKSGLPSDRFSAERTGGSVSTLTIQRTQQEDSAVYLCASSLDASGRDTYEQYFGPGTRLTVT.

This rearrangement joins TRBV6-5 to TRBJ1-1; D may be TRBD1 (5 bases). The germline V gene has CDR1 MNHEY and CDR2 SVGAGI. The length of the CDR3 is 14 residues. Trimming cost V 2 bases and J 3 bases, with 10 bases left between them. This chain's CDR3 is CASSYRGKDTEAFF. In nucleotides, the CDR3 is TGTGCCAGCAGTTACCGGGGGAAGGACACTGAAGCTTTCTTT.

The genes are TRBV29-1 and TRBJ2-4, with 10 nucleotides matching TRBD2. The V and J ends lost 7 bases and 13 bases, in that order; junction bases with no gene match: 7. This CDR3 region has 11 residues. Germline lookup yields CDR1 SQVTM and CDR2 ANQGSEA. The CDR3 DNA reads as TGCAGCGCCTGGGGGACTAGCGCCCAGTACTTC. Its translation is CSAWGTSAQYF. The variable domain in full, with the rest retrieved from reference TRBV29-1 and TRBJ2-4, is SAVISQKPSRDICQRGTSLTIQCQVDSQVTMMFWYRQQPGQSLTLIATANQGSEATYESGFVIDKFPISRPNLTFSTLTVSNMSPEDSSIYLCSAWGTSAQYFGAGTRLSVL.

The chain couples TRBV9 to TRBJ2-6; D is possibly TRBD1 or TRBD2 (5 bases each). The germline CDR1 and CDR2 sequences are SGDLS and YYNGEE. V lost 4 bases to trimming and J lost 0 bases, with 17 bases between them. CDR3 size: 18 residues. CDR3 region: CASSTTSGRLSGANVLTF. CDR3 bases: TGTGCCAGCAGCACAACCTCGGGACGCCTCTCTGGGGCCAACGTCCTGACTTTC.

The rearrangement links TRBV28 to TRBJ1-1; D unclear. The CDR3 has 14 amino acids. The V end lost 3 bases, the J end lost 7 bases, and 15 bases lay between the germline ends. CDR1 is MDHEN and CDR2 is SYDVKM in the germline V gene. The CDR3 protein is CASSFYRSQVEAFF. CDR3 nucleotide sequence: TGTGCCAGCAGTTTCTATAGGTCACAAGTTGAAGCTTTCTTT.

This clone showed up just a few times. This CDR3 is also generated by other DNA sequences in the sample. The chain combines TRBV4-1 with TRBJ1-1, with 9 bases matching TRBD1. V trimming: 3 bases; J trimming: 5 bases; junction bases outside the gene matches: 4. The germline CDR1 and CDR2 sequences are MGHRA and YSYEKL. The CDR3 sequence is 14 residues long. The CDR3 nucleotides read TGCGCCAGCAGCCAGGGGACAGGGAGGACTGAAGCTTTCTTT. It yields the protein CASSQGTGRTEAFF.

The V call is TRBV28, the J call TRBJ2-7, with 10 bases aligning to TRBD1. The CDR3 is made up of 15 amino acids. Germline V lookup: CDR1 MDHEN, CDR2 SYDVKM. V shed 6 bases, J shed 0 bases, and the junction held 5 bases outside the gene matches. CDR3 in DNA: TGTGCCAGCAGAGAGGGACAGGGGAGCTCCTACGAGCAGTACTTC. It yields the protein CASREGQGSSYEQYF.

The chain carries TRBV2 and TRBJ2-3, with unresolved D. The CDR3 loop spans 16 amino acids. The ends were cut back, 5 bases at V and 2 bases at J, with 17 bases in the middle. Germline CDR1 and CDR2: SNHLY and FYNNEI. In DNA form, the CDR3 reads TGTGCCAGCAGTTCCATTACTTCCATATACACAGATACGCAGTATTTT. Residues: CASSSITSIYTDTQYF.

V usage is TRBV7-9 and J usage is TRBJ2-7; D possibly corresponds to TRBD1 (6 bases). Germline lookup yields CDR1 SEHNR and CDR2 FQNEAQ (reference sequence). The CDR3 covers 12 residues. The V end lost 5 bases, the J end lost 7 bases, and 12 bases lay between the germline ends. This CDR3 is CASSIQGEEQYF. The CDR3, as DNA: TGTGCCAGCAGCATACAGGGAGAGGAGCAGTACTTC. Looking up the rest from reference TRBV7-9 and TRBJ2-7 gives the full variable domain: DTGVSQNPRHKITKRGQNVTFRCDPISEHNRLYWYRQTLGQGPEFLTYFQNEAQLEKSRLLSDRFSAERPKGSFSTLEIQRTEQGDSAMYLCASSIQGEEQYFGPGTRLTVT.

J is TRBJ1-1 and V is TRBV10-3, with D possibly matching TRBD1 (5 bases). Trimming cost V 7 bases and J 6 bases, with 12 bases left between them. This CDR3 is 12 amino acids long. In germline, CDR1 is ENHRY, CDR2 SYGVKD. CDR3 coding DNA: TGTGCCATCACCGGGGGGGTGCCTGAAGCTTTCTTT. Its translation: CAITGGVPEAFF.

The chain has TRBV29-1 and TRBJ1-4, with TRBD1 as a possible D gene (5 bases). Trimming removed 4 bases from V and 4 bases from J, with 16 bases in between. In germline, CDR1 is SQVTM, CDR2 ANQGSEA. The CDR3 totals 15 residues. The CDR3 nucleotides read TGCAGCGTTGTGCTTTCGGGGACGGTTAATGAAAAACTGTTTTTT. Amino acid sequence: CSVVLSGTVNEKLFF.

V usage is TRBV10-3 and J usage is TRBJ2-7; weak D call: TRBD1 (8 bases). V gave up 2 bases and J gave up 3 bases, with 11 bases separating them. CDR1 is ENHRY and CDR2 is SYGVKD in the germline V gene. The CDR3 is 14 amino acids. The CDR3 sequence is CAISETGGVYEQYF. The CDR3 DNA reads as TGTGCCATCAGTGAGACAGGGGGGGTCTACGAGCAGTACTTC.

The table lists this clone with a count of one. This sequence joins TRBV10-3 and TRBJ2-7; D possibly corresponds to TRBD1 (5 bases). V was trimmed by 6 bases and J by 0 bases, leaving 12 bases between them. The germline gives CDR1 ENHRY, CDR2 SYGVKD. CDR3 length: 14 residues. The CDR3 spells CAISRVDSSYEQYF. The CDR3 DNA reads as TGTGCCATCAGCCGGGTTGACAGCTCCTACGAGCAGTACTTC.

The genes are TRBV4-1 and TRBJ1-1; no clear D. Trimming left V 10 bases short and J 7 bases short, with 22 bases between. This CDR3 is 14 amino acids long. CDR1 is MGHRA and CDR2 is YSYEKL in the germline V gene. The CDR3 DNA follows: TGCGCCAAAGGGTTCATGGCGCCATTTGATGAAGCTTTCTTT. Its protein product is CAKGFMAPFDEAFF.